This T cell receptor (beta chain) was obtained from a study of technical replicates of blood from several donors. This clone showed up just once. Produced via immunoSEQ multiplex PCR; TCRdb's table is partial and in-frame only. The top ten hold over 0.2% of the sample, which has roughly 100,000 clones, over 90% seen once. CDR3 size: 17 residues. Germline V gene sequence: CDR1 SGHAT, CDR2 FQDESV (reference sequence). The TCR comes from a human donor in good health. This chain connects TRBV11-1 to TRBJ2-6; TRBD1 matches 7 bases. Sequencing input: T cells isolated from PBMCs. Written as DNA, the CDR3 is TGTGCAGATACCCGGGACAGCGACTTCTCTGGGGCCAACGTCCTGACTTTC. The encoded protein is CADTRDSDFSGANVLTF. Using reference TRBV11-1 and TRBJ2-6 for the parts outside the CDR3, the full variable domain is EAEVAQSPRYKITEKSQAVAFWCDPISGHATLYWYRQILGQGPELLVQFQDESVVDDSQLPKDRFSAERLKGVDSTLKIQPAELGDSAMYLCADTRDSDFSGANVLTFGAGSRLTVL.